The 14 T cell receptor beta chains below come from one sample, sequenced in a study of blood T cell repertoires in COVID-19. Here immunoSEQ multiplex PCR was the method, and the copy in TCRdb shows in-frame clones only, minus some. The sample includes about 220,000 clones, around 80% of them seen just once. Material: peripheral blood. Receptor source: a woman aged 70 to 79 with acute or convalescent COVID-19.

V usage is TRBV9 and J usage is TRBJ2-1, with no clear D. The V and J ends lost 4 bases and 6 bases respectively, with 11 bases between them. There are 13 residues in the CDR3. The germline V gene has CDR1 SGDLS and CDR2 YYNGEE. Here the CDR3 DNA reads TGTGCCAGCAGCACTCAGCCGGGCAATGAGCAGTTCTTC. It is translated as CASSTQPGNEQFF.

This clone has a handful of counts. The chain couples TRBV3-1 (or the pseudogene TRBV3-2) to TRBJ1-6; 9 nucleotides align to TRBD1. Germline CDR1 LGHDT, CDR2 YNNKEL (reference sequence). V lost 1 base and J lost 10; bases outside the gene matches: 8. The CDR3 runs 16 residues. The chain's CDR3 is CASSQAGQGSYSPLHF. Written as DNA, the CDR3 is TGTGCCAGCAGCCAAGCCGGACAGGGGTCTTACTCACCCCTCCACTTT.

This sequence joins TRBV11-2 and TRBJ1-3, with TRBD1 matching over 10 bases. The CDR3 loop spans 17 amino acids. Germline trimming cut 4 bases from V and 4 bases from J; bases unmatched to any gene: 10. The germline V gene has CDR1 SGHAT and CDR2 FQNNGV. This chain's CDR3 is CASSSLVGTGVGNTIYF. The CDR3, as DNA: TGTGCCAGCAGCTCCCTGGTGGGGACAGGGGTAGGAAACACCATATATTTT.

The J gene is TRBJ2-1, the V gene TRBV7-6, with a possible D match to TRBD2 (5 bases). Trimming left V 5 bases short and J 5 bases short, with 19 bases between. Germline CDR1 reads SGHVS; CDR2 reads FNYEAQ. The CDR3 is 16 residues long. Here the CDR3 reads CASSPSGNQKNNEQFF. CDR3 nucleotides: TGTGCCAGCAGCCCGAGCGGAAACCAAAAAAACAATGAGCAGTTCTTC.

The chain has TRBV2 and TRBJ1-3; 7 bases are a match to TRBD1. The trim removed 6 bases at V and 4 bases at J, leaving 6 bases unmatched. The CDR3 consists of 14 residues. CDR1 is SNHLY, CDR2 FYNNEI, per germline. The CDR3 sequence is CASSPTGLGNTIYF. CDR3 coding DNA: TGTGCCAGCAGCCCGACAGGGCTCGGAAACACCATATATTTT. The whole variable domain, filled in from reference TRBV2 and TRBJ1-3, reads EPEVTQTPSHQVTQMGQEVILRCVPISNHLYFYWYRQILGQKVEFLVSFYNNEISEKSEIFDDQFSVERPDGSNFTLKIRSTKLEDSAMYFCASSPTGLGNTIYFGEGSWLTVV.

The rearrangement uses TRBV6-5 and TRBJ1-2; 9 bases line up with TRBD1. V lost 6 bases to trimming and J lost 5 bases; unmatched junction nucleotides: 10. The CDR3 is 15 amino acids. The germline V gene encodes CDR1 MNHEY and CDR2 SVGAGI. CDR3 sequence (DNA): TGTGCCAGCAGAGATATACGGGGGACAGGGTATGGCTACACCTTC. Encoded protein: CASRDIRGTGYGYTF.

The rearrangement joins TRBV13 to TRBJ1-4, with D possibly TRBD1 on 5 matching bases. Trimming removed 2 bases from V and 7 bases from J, with 11 bases in between. The CDR3 runs to 14 residues. CDR1 and CDR2 (germline): PRHDT, FYEKMQ (reference sequence). The CDR3 DNA reads as TGTGCCAGCAGCTTACTAGGGGCTGGTGAAAAACTGTTTTTT. It yields the protein CASSLLGAGEKLFF.

This clone appeared a few times. The V gene is TRBV9, the J gene TRBJ2-1; perhaps TRBD1 as D (7 bases). This CDR3 comprises 15 residues. Between the trimmed V and J ends, which lost 0 bases and 6 bases, there was a span of 13 bases. Germline V gene data show CDR1 as SGDLS and CDR2 as YYNGEE. CDR3 nucleotide sequence: TGTGCCAGCAGCGTAGATCCAGGGGGAGGCAATGAGCAGTTCTTC. This encodes CASSVDPGGGNEQFF.

The chain couples TRBV7-9 to TRBJ2-3; TRBD1 matches 7 bases. The length of the CDR3 is 15 residues. V shed 2 bases, J shed 0 bases, and the junction held 2 bases outside the gene matches. The germline V gene has CDR1 SEHNR and CDR2 FQNEAQ (reference sequence). CDR3 in DNA: TGTGCCAGCAGCTTATGGGACAGAAGCACAGATACGCAGTATTTT. Encoded protein: CASSLWDRSTDTQYF.

Here the CDR3 reads CAWSRGLAGVDVAGELFF. The CDR3 DNA is TGTGCCTGGAGTCGGGGCCTAGCGGGGGTCGATGTTGCCGGGGAGCTGTTTTTT. The V call is TRBV30, the J call TRBJ2-2; 10 positions match TRBD2. Germline V gene lookup returns CDR1 GTSNPN and CDR2 SVGIG (reference sequence). This CDR3 comprises 18 residues. The J segment lost 6 bases and the V segment lost 2 bases, leaving 15 bases of the junction unmatched.

The rearrangement joins TRBV18 to TRBJ1-2; D may be TRBD1 (6 bases). V was cut by 3 bases and J by 5 bases, with 13 bases left in between. CDR3 length equals 14 residues. CDR1 KGHSH and CDR2 LQKENI come from the germline V gene. In DNA form, the CDR3 reads TGTGCCAGCTCACCGTCAGGGGACCATTATGGCTACACCTTC. Its protein product is CASSPSGDHYGYTF.

The rearrangement links TRBV5-8 to TRBJ2-5; 8 nucleotides line up with TRBD2. The CDR3 contains 16 residues. Per the germline V gene, CDR1 is SGHTS and CDR2 is YDEGEE. V was pared by 0 bases and J by 3 bases, with 7 bases of the junction left unmatched. CDR3 protein: CASSLGGGGMEETQYF. The CDR3 DNA sequence: TGTGCCAGCAGCTTGGGTGGCGGGGGGATGGAAGAGACCCAGTACTTC.

CDR3 region: CASSPVAVQRGSSGEQYF. The CDR3, as DNA: TGTGCCAGCAGTCCCGTGGCAGTCCAGCGGGGATCTAGCGGCGAGCAGTACTTC. The V and J genes are TRBV6-6 and TRBJ2-7; 7 bases align to TRBD2. Germline V CDR1 and CDR2: MNHNY, SVGAGI (reference sequence). This CDR3 spans 18 amino acids. The V and J ends lost 5 bases and 6 bases, in that order; junction bases with no gene match: 22.

The chain employs TRBV2 and TRBJ2-3; D uncertain. The CDR3 contains 13 residues. V was shortened by 3 bases and J by 2 bases, with 6 bases between the two germline ends. Looked up from germline, CDR1 is SNHLY and CDR2 is FYNNEI. CDR3 residues: CASSDRFTDTQYF. CDR3 bases: TGTGCCAGCAGTGATCGGTTCACAGATACGCAGTATTTT.